This T cell receptor (beta chain) originates from a study of cytomegalovirus exposure and HLA in healthy donors. A single count supports this clone. Vbeta (60) and Jbeta (13) primers were used in the PCR. The method was immunoSEQ multiplex PCR; TCRdb's version includes in-frame clones alone and lacks a portion of them. The top ten clones hold 1.5% to 2% of a sample with about 160,000 clones, 65% to 80% of them seen once. The sequence was collected from a woman aged 25 to 39 in good health and CMV-seronegative. Sequences were obtained from PBMCs.

DNA of the CDR3: TGTGCCAGCAGCCCGCGAGGGATCAACACCGGGGAGCTGTTTTTT. It translates to CASSPRGINTGELFF. The V gene is TRBV27, the J gene TRBJ2-2; D possibly corresponds to TRBD2 (5 bases). This CDR3 has 15 amino acids. Per the germline V gene, CDR1 is MNHEY and CDR2 is SMNVEV (reference sequence). With 6 bases removed from V and 2 bases from J, the gap between germline ends came to 13 bases.